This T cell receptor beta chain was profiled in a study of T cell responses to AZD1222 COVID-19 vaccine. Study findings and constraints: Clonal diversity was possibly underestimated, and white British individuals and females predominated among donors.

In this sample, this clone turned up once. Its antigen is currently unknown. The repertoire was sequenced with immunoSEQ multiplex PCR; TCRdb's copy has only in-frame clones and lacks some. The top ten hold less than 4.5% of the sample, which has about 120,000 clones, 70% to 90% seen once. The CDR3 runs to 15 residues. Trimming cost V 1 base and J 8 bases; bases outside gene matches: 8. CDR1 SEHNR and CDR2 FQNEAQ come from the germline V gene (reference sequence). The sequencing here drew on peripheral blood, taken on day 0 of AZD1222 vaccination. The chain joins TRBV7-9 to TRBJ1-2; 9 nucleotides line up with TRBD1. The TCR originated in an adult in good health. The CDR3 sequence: CASSLVVDRGRGYTF. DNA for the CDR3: TGTGCCAGCAGCTTAGTGGTCGACAGGGGGAGAGGCTACACCTTC.